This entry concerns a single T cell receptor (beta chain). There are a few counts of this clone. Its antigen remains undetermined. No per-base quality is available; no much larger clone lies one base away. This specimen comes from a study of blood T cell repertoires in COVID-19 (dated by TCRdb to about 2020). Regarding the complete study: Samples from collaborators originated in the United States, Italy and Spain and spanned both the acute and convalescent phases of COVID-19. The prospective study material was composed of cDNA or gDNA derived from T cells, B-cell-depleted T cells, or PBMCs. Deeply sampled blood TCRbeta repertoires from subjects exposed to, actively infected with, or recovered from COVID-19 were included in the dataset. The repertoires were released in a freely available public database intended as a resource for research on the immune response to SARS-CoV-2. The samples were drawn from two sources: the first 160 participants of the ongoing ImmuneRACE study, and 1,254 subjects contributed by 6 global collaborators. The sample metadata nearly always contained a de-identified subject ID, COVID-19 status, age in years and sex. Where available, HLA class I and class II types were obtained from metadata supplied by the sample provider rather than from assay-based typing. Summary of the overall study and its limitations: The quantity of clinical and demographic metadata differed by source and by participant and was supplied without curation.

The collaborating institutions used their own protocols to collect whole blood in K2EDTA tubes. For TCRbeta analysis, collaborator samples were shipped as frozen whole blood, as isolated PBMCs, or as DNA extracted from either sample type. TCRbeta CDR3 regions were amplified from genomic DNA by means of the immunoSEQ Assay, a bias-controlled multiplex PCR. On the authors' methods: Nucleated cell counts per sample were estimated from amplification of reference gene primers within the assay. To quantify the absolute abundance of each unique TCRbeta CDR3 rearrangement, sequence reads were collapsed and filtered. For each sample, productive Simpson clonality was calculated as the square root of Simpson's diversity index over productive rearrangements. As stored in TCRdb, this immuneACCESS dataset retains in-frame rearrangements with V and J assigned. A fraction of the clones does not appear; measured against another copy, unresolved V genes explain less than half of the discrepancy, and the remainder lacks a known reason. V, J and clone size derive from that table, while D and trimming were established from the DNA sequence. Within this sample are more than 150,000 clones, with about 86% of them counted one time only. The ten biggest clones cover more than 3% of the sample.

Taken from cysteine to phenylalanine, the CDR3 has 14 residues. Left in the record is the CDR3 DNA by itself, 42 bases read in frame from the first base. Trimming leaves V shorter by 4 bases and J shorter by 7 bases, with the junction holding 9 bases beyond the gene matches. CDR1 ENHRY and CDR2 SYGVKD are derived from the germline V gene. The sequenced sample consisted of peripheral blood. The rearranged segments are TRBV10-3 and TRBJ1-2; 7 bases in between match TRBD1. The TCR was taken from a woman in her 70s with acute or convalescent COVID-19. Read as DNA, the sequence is TGTGCCATCAGTGCGGACAGGCGCGTGGGTGGCTACACCTTC. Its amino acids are CAISADRRVGGYTF.